The T cell receptor beta chain under discussion was sequenced for a study of OX40 agonist ivuxolimab in advanced cancers. Findings and limits, study-wide: Fewer expanded clones were found on average in CD4+ than in CD8+ T cells. With doses of 0.1-3.0 mg/kg, partial responders showed among the lowest clonal expansion.

This clone was seen only once. The target antigen is unknown. V shed 0 bases, J shed 0 bases, and the junction held 4 bases outside the gene matches. CDR3 size: 16 residues. Germline V gives CDR1 SGHRS, CDR2 YFSETQ. The table came from immunoSEQ multiplex PCR; TCRdb's copy has only in-frame clones and leaves some out. The sample holds roughly 55,000 clones, 80% seen once. This receptor was taken from an adult with an advanced solid tumor such as melanoma, head and neck, liver or kidney cancer. The chain employs TRBV5-1 and TRBJ2-3, with 7 bases lining up with TRBD1. Sequences were derived from CD4+ or CD8+ T cells sorted from blood, sampled in a trial of the OX40 agonist ivuxolimab. The CDR3 loop reads CASSLVGTDSTDTQYF. Here the CDR3 DNA reads TGCGCCAGCAGCTTGGTTGGGACAGACAGCACAGATACGCAGTATTTT.